This note documents a single TCR beta chain sequence. Which antigen it targets is not known. Qualities for individual bases were not recorded, and no much larger clone is one base off. This specimen comes from a study of blood T cells in healthy people across ages (dated by TCRdb to 2014 to 2015). Looking at the study overall: Template switching captured roughly one uniquely barcoded TCR beta cDNA molecule per two T cells in model experiments. For two donors (one aged 18 to 29 and one aged 80 or older), the study analyzed two additional independent replicas of 1 million unique cDNA reads from the same blood draw. Age-related changes in TCR beta repertoire diversity were measured in the study by deep sequencing normalized with unique cDNA molecular identifiers. To avoid experimental bias, donors of different ages were randomly spread across the sequencing lanes. The donors were divided into four age groups: young (average approximately 16 years), middle-aged (approximately 39), aged (approximately 62) and long-lived (82). Overall results and qualifications from the work: Compared with the aged group, more naive CD4+ T cells, fewer expanded clones and increased TCR diversity were shown by the long-lived group, suggesting age selection. Estimates of total diversity based on one million sequenced T cells were considered lower bounds and underestimates. Observed TCR beta diversity per million T cells fell roughly linearly with age, and a significant reduction was already apparent by age around 40. There was a strong correlation between observed TCR beta diversity and the percentage of naive T cells measured by flow cytometry. Because the CMV infection status of the donors was unknown, age-related changes in expanded clonotypes may potentially have been confounded. Because profiling used bulk unsorted PBMCs, naive and antigen-experienced compartments could not be compared conclusively.

The receptor library was made with 5' RACE. A second 7 to 11 cycle PCR used a sample-barcoded 5' primer and a J-beta primer mix. Each TCR beta cDNA molecule received a unique molecular identifier from a template-switch 5' adaptor carrying 12 random nucleotides. Each sample yielded at least 2.5 million CDR3-containing paired-end reads. First-strand cDNA was synthesized from all RNA with the Mint cDNA synthesis kit, primed by a TRBC-specific oligonucleotide. After uracil-DNA glycosylase treatment, a first 18-cycle PCR used universal primers M1SS and BC2_uni_R on all cDNA. The paper's data handling went like this. Normalization of each sample was performed by random selection of 1 million high-quality reads, each carrying a distinct molecular identifier. Instead of being binned into consensus sequences, reads that shared molecular identifiers were thrown out. MiTCR, set to a Q25 quality threshold and the strictest error-elimination algorithm, was used for CDR3 identification, clonotype clustering and error correction. Lower-bound total TCR beta diversity was estimated with a nonparametric unseen species model using Euler transformation. In-frame beta chains were kept once TCRdb had trimmed the public reads at Q25 with fastp and called clones with MiXCR. Rows with a matching CDR3 protein are joined into one entry that keeps the most common DNA and genes. The V and J calls shown here were made by TCRdb, not taken from the authors' results. Within this sample are 1.5 million to 2 million distinct CDR3 sequences, with 30% to 40% of them counted one time only. The top ten hold 23% of the sample.

The donors were roughly 40 Caucasian individuals from Russia, aged 6 to 90 years, who were systemically healthy. Roughly 9.5 milliliters of peripheral blood were drawn from each donor into EDTA-treated Vacutainer tubes. Ficoll-Paque density-gradient centrifugation was used to isolate PBMCs, with at least 6.5 million obtained per sample. Total RNA, at least 6 micrograms per sample, was extracted from PBMCs with Trizol reagent. For every donor, flow cytometry on a PBMC aliquot measured the percentage of naive CD45RAhigh/CD27high T cells. V has 0 bases trimmed and J has 4 bases trimmed; junction bases matching no gene number 9. According to the germline V gene (reference sequence), CDR1 reads DFQATT and CDR2 reads SNEGSKA. From the cysteine through the phenylalanine, the CDR3 covers 16 amino acids. Only the CDR3 portion is preserved as DNA: 48 bases, with reading frame beginning at the first base.

Here the chain combines TRBV20-1 and TRBJ2-5; TRBD2 agrees with 9 junctional bases. Specimen: blood. This TCR was sampled from a human donor in good health. CDR3 sequence: CSARDYSRGGRETQYF. The base sequence is TGCAGTGCTAGAGATTACTCGCGGGGGGGCCGAGAGACCCAGTACTTC.